This T cell receptor beta chain stems from a study of blood T cell repertoires in COVID-19. Overall study context: Sites in the United States, Italy and Spain provided acute and convalescent COVID-19 samples. T cells, B-cell-depleted T cells, or PBMCs supplied cDNA or gDNA.

In the authors' workflow: Reference gene primer amplification in the assay estimated nucleated cell counts. Sequenced by immunoSEQ multiplex PCR; TCRdb stores in-frame clones only, minus some. V, J and clone size reflect that table, while D and trimming were determined from the DNA. The sample contains tens of thousands of clones, 80% to 95% of which appear only once. This clone was picked up one time. Sample: peripheral blood. This TCR was recovered from a man in his fifties or sixties with active COVID-19.

The CDR3 nucleotides are TGTGCCAGCAGCAGGCCCAGAGATGGCTACACCTTC. This sequence encodes CASSRPRDGYTF. The chain joins TRBV6-5 to TRBJ1-2; no clear D gene. Germline V gene data show CDR1 as MNHEY and CDR2 as SVGAGI. The V end lost 6 bases, the J end lost 6 bases, and 11 bases lay between the germline ends. The CDR3 extends over 12 amino acids.